These T cell receptor beta chains were read from a single sample in a study of T cells in Graves' hyperthyroidism and ophthalmopathy. TCRdb recomputed calls from the multiplex PCR reads with MiXCR, one row per CDR3 protein. The sample consists of almost 250,000 distinct CDR3 sequences, around 25% of them appearing once. Sequencing input: blood. These TCRs come from a woman aged 40 to 50 with Graves' ophthalmopathy. The CDR3 runs from the conserved cysteine through the conserved F or W. The order of the fields is J gene, V gene, D gene, clone size, CDR3 protein, CDR3 DNA. The D gene is left open where the match is weak. Rows may omit the clone size; those that give it use once, few, many or a size class.

TRBJ1-1,TRBV12-3/TRBV12-4,.,.,CASRFGWHLNTEAFF,TGTGCCAGCCGATTTGGGTGGCATCTGAACACTGAAGCTTTCTTT
TRBJ1-2,TRBV11-1,TRBD1,many,CASSLSPGQGGYGYTF,TGTGCCAGCAGCTTATCCCCGGGACAGGGGGGCTATGGCTACACCTTC
TRBJ2-3,TRBV11-1,.,.,CASSLQGFVSDTQYF,TGTGCCAGCAGCCTTCAGGGGTTTGTCTCAGATACGCAGTATTTT
TRBJ1-5,TRBV28,.,few,CASSILLGGNQPQHF,TGTGCCAGCAGTATACTTCTAGGAGGCAATCAGCCCCAGCATTTT
TRBJ2-7,TRBV28,TRBD1,many,CASSLGDRSYEQYF,TGTGCCAGCAGTTTAGGGGACAGATCCTACGAGCAGTACTTC
TRBJ2-7,TRBV6-5,TRBD1,many,CAEGAGYEQYF,TGTGCCGAGGGGGCTGGGTACGAGCAGTACTTC
TRBJ2-5,TRBV24-1,.,.,CATSDLGSLGTETQYF,TGTGCCACCAGTGATTTGGGATCCCTGGGGACGGAGACCCAGTACTTC
TRBJ1-3,TRBV4-2,.,many,CASSQELRTVSGNTIYF,TGTGCCAGCAGCCAAGAGTTACGAACAGTCTCTGGAAACACCATATATTTT
TRBJ2-6,TRBV6-1,TRBD1,many,CASSARTGRSGANVLTF,TGTGCCAGCAGTGCAAGGACAGGGCGCTCTGGGGCCAACGTCCTGACTTTC
TRBJ2-2,TRBV28,TRBD2,many,CASSIAGSNTGELFF,TGTGCCAGCAGTATAGCGGGATCGAACACCGGGGAGCTGTTTTTT
TRBJ1-6,TRBV20-1,.,.,CSASDQGRFNSPLHF,TGCAGTGCTAGTGACCAGGGCAGATTTAATTCACCCCTCCACTTT
TRBJ1-1,TRBV7-2,.,once,CASSLGGKNTEAFF,TGTGCCAGCAGCTTAGGAGGGAAGAACACTGAAGCTTTCTTT
TRBJ2-7,TRBV11-1,.,.,CASSFLQGPYEQYF,TGTGCCAGCAGTTTTCTACAGGGTCCCTACGAGCAGTACTTC
TRBJ1-5,TRBV2,.,.,CASSEDRQQPQHF,TGTGCCAGCAGCGAAGACAGGCAACAGCCCCAGCATTTT
TRBJ2-5,TRBV20-1,.,.,CSAREPRASVRQETQYF,TGCAGTGCTAGAGAACCCCGGGCTAGCGTCAGGCAAGAGACCCAGTACTTC
TRBJ2-5,TRBV12-5,TRBD1,many,CASGMGQGAWETQYF,TGTGCTAGTGGTATGGGACAGGGGGCCTGGGAGACCCAGTACTTC